The 18 T cell receptor beta chains presented below share a single source sample, sequenced in a study of cytomegalovirus exposure and HLA in healthy donors. Profiling relied on immunoSEQ multiplex PCR, and the TCRdb table lists in-frame clones only, not all of them. The data show approximately 62,000 clones, with around 90% seen just once and 1% to 1.5% held by the top ten. Input material: PBMCs. The receptor set was obtained from a woman aged 18-35 years in good health and CMV-seronegative.

The sample holds one count of this clone. This chain connects TRBV27 to TRBJ2-7; tentative D call: TRBD2 (6 bases). The germline gives CDR1 MNHEY, CDR2 SMNVEV (reference sequence). This CDR3 spans 12 amino acids. With 3 bases removed from V and 4 bases from J, the gap between germline ends came to 7 bases. CDR3 coding DNA: TGTGCCAGCAGTTTTGGAGGGTACGAGCAGTACTTC. This encodes CASSFGGYEQYF.

The chain combines TRBV6-4 with TRBJ2-2, with 10 bases matching TRBD2. CDR3 length: 16 residues. J gave up 6 bases and V 2 bases, and 6 bases lay outside the gene matches. Per the germline V gene, CDR1 is MRHNA and CDR2 is SNTAGT. Written as DNA, the CDR3 is TGTGCCAGCAGTGACAGTACTAGCGGGATGGCCGGGGAGCTGTTTTTT. It yields the protein CASSDSTSGMAGELFF.

The CDR3 DNA is TGTGCCAGCAGTCCGACAGAGAACACTGAAGCTTTCTTT. It specifies CASSPTENTEAFF. The V call is TRBV7-9, the J call TRBJ1-1, with D maybe TRBD1 (5 bases). The CDR3 consists of 13 residues. The V gene lost 6 bases and the J gene lost 1 base, with 9 bases spanning the gap. Germline V lookup: CDR1 SEHNR, CDR2 FQNEAQ (reference sequence).

The V gene is TRBV28, the J gene TRBJ2-3; 12 bases match TRBD2. Germline V gives CDR1 MDHEN, CDR2 SYDVKM. This CDR3 region has 15 residues. Germline trimming cut 6 bases from V and 3 bases from J; bases unmatched to any gene: 4. CDR3 amino acids: CASSSTSGRTDTQYF. The CDR3 DNA is TGTGCCAGCAGCTCGACTAGCGGGAGAACAGATACGCAGTATTTT.

The chain uses TRBV5-1 and TRBJ1-6; perhaps TRBD1 as D (5 bases). V was cut by 4 bases and J by 8 bases, with 13 bases left in between. Germline V gene lookup returns CDR1 SGHRS and CDR2 YFSETQ. This CDR3 spans 14 amino acids. For the CDR3, the DNA is TGCGCCAGCAGCGCGCAGACAGTTGATTCACCCCTCCACTTT. This gives the protein CASSAQTVDSPLHF.

The genes are TRBV28 and TRBJ1-5, with D perhaps matching TRBD1 (5 bases). The CDR3 has 16 residues. V lost 6 bases and J lost 9, with 24 bases in between. Per germline, CDR1 MDHEN and CDR2 SYDVKM. The CDR3 reads CASRAVAGGSFRPQHF. DNA for the CDR3: TGTGCCAGCAGAGCCGTAGCGGGGGGGTCATTTAGGCCCCAGCATTTT.

The chain combines TRBV25-1 with TRBJ2-2, with a weak D call TRBD1 (5 bases). Germline CDR1 MGHDK, CDR2 SYGVNS. Trimming pared 2 bases from V and 4 bases from J, leaving 8 bases between. The CDR3 loop spans 14 amino acids. In nucleotides, the CDR3 is TGTGCCAGCAGTGAACAGGGCGGCACCGGGGAGCTGTTTTTT. Translating it yields CASSEQGGTGELFF.

The rearrangement joins TRBV19 to TRBJ2-1, with a possible D match to TRBD2 (7 bases). There are 18 residues in the CDR3. The germline V and J ends were trimmed by 4 bases and 0 bases, with 19 bases remaining between them. Germline V gene data show CDR1 as LNHDA and CDR2 as SQIVND (reference sequence). CDR3 in amino acids: CASSTPWRGGLSYNEQFF. CDR3 nucleotide sequence: TGTGCCAGTAGTACACCCTGGAGGGGGGGCCTCTCCTACAATGAGCAGTTCTTC. The variable domain in full, completed from reference TRBV19 and TRBJ2-1, reads DGGITQSPKYLFRKEGQNVTLSCEQNLNHDAMYWYRQDPGQGLRLIYYSQIVNDFQKGDIAEGYSVSREKKESFPLTVTSAQKNPTAFYLCASSTPWRGGLSYNEQFFGPGTRLTVL.

The rearrangement links TRBV28 to TRBJ2-7; possible D gene TRBD1, 5 bases. The CDR3 has 11 amino acids. V was shortened by 7 bases and J by 3 bases, with 7 bases between the two germline ends. CDR1 is MDHEN and CDR2 is SYDVKM in the germline V gene. CDR3 protein: CASKGNYEQYF. DNA for the CDR3: TGTGCCAGCAAGGGGAACTACGAGCAGTACTTC.

The CDR3 reads CASSLRGGNSPLHF. The CDR3, as DNA: TGTGCCAGCAGCTTAAGAGGAGGCAATTCACCCCTCCACTTT. The V gene is TRBV5-6, the J gene TRBJ1-6, with no clear D. V was shortened by 2 bases and J by 7 bases, with 10 bases between the two germline ends. The CDR3 extends over 14 amino acids. Germline CDR1 SGHDT, CDR2 YYEEEE.

The V call is TRBV15, the J call TRBJ2-7, with a possible D match to TRBD2 (5 bases). The germline V gene encodes CDR1 LNHNV and CDR2 YYDKDF (reference sequence). Between the trimmed V and J ends, which lost 6 bases and 6 bases, there was a span of 18 bases. The length of the CDR3 is 14 residues. The CDR3 DNA reads as TGTGCCACCAGTAACACGGCGAGGGTGCGCGAGCAGTACTTC. Translation gives CATSNTARVREQYF.

The chain recombines TRBV29-1 with TRBJ2-7; 7 nucleotides match TRBD1. V gave up 0 bases and J gave up 6 bases; unmatched junction bases: 11. The CDR3 has 15 residues. Germline CDR1 SQVTM, CDR2 ANQGSEA. CDR3 DNA sequence: TGCAGCGTTGAAGATCGGGCAGGGGGAAATGGCGAGCAGTACTTC. This encodes CSVEDRAGGNGEQYF.

This chain uses TRBV7-2 with TRBJ2-7; TRBD2 matches 11 bases. The trim removed 0 bases at V and 6 bases at J, leaving 13 bases unmatched. There are 18 residues in the CDR3. Germline V CDR1 and CDR2: SGHTA, FQGNSA. The CDR3 DNA is TGTGCCAGCAGCTTAGCGTTTGGTGGTAGCGGGAGGGCACGCGAGCAGTACTTC. Translated: CASSLAFGGSGRAREQYF.

The V and J genes are TRBV27 and TRBJ1-2; TRBD1 matches 9 bases. This CDR3 has 14 residues. Germline V gene data show CDR1 as MNHEY and CDR2 as SMNVEV (reference sequence). V trimming: 5 bases; J trimming: 4 bases; junction bases outside the gene matches: 5. CDR3 amino acids: CASSRLQGAYGYTF. The CDR3 nucleotides read TGTGCCAGCAGTCGGTTACAGGGGGCCTATGGCTACACCTTC.

The genes are TRBV7-2 and TRBJ2-1, with unresolved D. Germline CDR1 and CDR2: SGHTA and FQGNSA. Trimming shortened V by 5 bases and J by 0 bases, and 11 bases separated the two germline ends. The CDR3 spans 15 residues. CDR3 sequence: CASSTNPSSYNEQFF. The CDR3 DNA reads TGTGCCAGCAGCACCAACCCGAGCTCCTACAATGAGCAGTTCTTC.

The sample holds a few counts of this clone. V usage is TRBV7-6 and J usage is TRBJ1-5, with D maybe TRBD1 (5 bases). The CDR3 spans 13 residues. CDR1 and CDR2 from the germline V gene are SGHVS and FNYEAQ. With 5 bases removed from V and 7 bases from J, the gap between germline ends came to 12 bases. The DNA of the CDR3 is TGTGCCAGCAGCCTGGGGGGTGGCCAGCCCCAGCATTTT. It specifies CASSLGGGQPQHF.

This sequence joins TRBV7-8 and TRBJ2-7, with 8 positions matching TRBD1. The CDR3 length is 14 residues. Germline V gene lookup returns CDR1 SGHVS and CDR2 FQNEAQ. V gave up 5 bases and J gave up 6 bases; unmatched junction bases: 9. CDR3 residues: CASSPWTGPVEQYF. DNA for the CDR3: TGTGCCAGCAGCCCATGGACAGGGCCTGTCGAGCAGTACTTC.

V and J are TRBV27 and TRBJ2-7; D not certain. Trimming left V 3 bases short and J 0 bases short, with 6 bases between. The CDR3 extends over 13 amino acids. The V gene's germline CDR1 is MNHEY and CDR2 SMNVEV (reference sequence). The CDR3, as DNA: TGTGCCAGCAGTTTCAGGAACTCCTACGAGCAGTACTTC. Amino acids: CASSFRNSYEQYF.